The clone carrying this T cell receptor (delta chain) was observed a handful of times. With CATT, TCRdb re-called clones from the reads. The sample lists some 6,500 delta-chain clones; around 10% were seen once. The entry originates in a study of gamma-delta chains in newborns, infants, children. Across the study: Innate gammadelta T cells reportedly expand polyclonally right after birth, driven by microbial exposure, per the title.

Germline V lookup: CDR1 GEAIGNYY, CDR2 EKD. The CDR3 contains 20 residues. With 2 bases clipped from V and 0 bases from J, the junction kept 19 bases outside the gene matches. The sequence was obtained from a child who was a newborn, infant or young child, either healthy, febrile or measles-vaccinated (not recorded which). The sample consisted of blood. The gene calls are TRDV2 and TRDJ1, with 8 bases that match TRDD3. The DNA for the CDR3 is TGTGCCTGTGACATTCTACTGGGGGCTACGACGCCCCCCTACACCGATAAACTCATCTTT. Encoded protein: CACDILLGATTPPYTDKLIF.